This is a list of T cell receptor beta chains from one sample in a study of blood T cells in healthy people across ages. MiXCR was run by TCRdb on the 5' RACE reads, yielding one entry per CDR3 protein. The sample yields hundreds of thousands of distinct CDR3 sequences, under 35% seen once. Sequences were obtained from blood. The receptors derive from an elderly woman in good health. Both conserved end residues are part of each CDR3. The D gene is left open where the match is weak. Clone size appears in some rows only: once, few, many, or a class for an expanded clone.

clone size	V gene	D gene	J gene	CDR3 length	CDR3 DNA	CDR3 protein
few	TRBV20-1	-	TRBJ2-7	16	TGCAGTGCTGGGAGAGGGGCGACGGGATCCTACAATGAGCAGTACTTC	CSAGRGATGSYNEQYF
few	TRBV18	-	TRBJ2-5	15	TGTGCCAGCTCACCACGGGAACACACCTCGGAGACCCAGTACTTC	CASSPREHTSETQYF
-	TRBV27	-	TRBJ1-4	14	TGTGCCAGCAGTTTCACAGGGCAGGGTGAAAAACTGTTTTTT	CASSFTGQGEKLFF
few	TRBV6-1	-	TRBJ2-2	15	TGTGCCAGCAGTGAAGAAATCGCGAACACCGGGGAGCTGTTTTTT	CASSEEIANTGELFF
-	TRBV11-2	-	TRBJ2-5	12	TGTGCCAGCAGCCGAGGGTCTTGGGAGCAGTACTTC	CASSRGSWEQYF
-	TRBV3-1	-	TRBJ1-6	17	TGTGCCAGCAGCCAAGATCGGACGAGCTCCTATAATTCACCCCTCCACTTT	CASSQDRTSSYNSPLHF
many	TRBV7-2	-	TRBJ1-1	15	TGTGCCAGCAGCCCTGTTGGGGGGCGCGGCACTGAAGCTTTCTTT	CASSPVGGRGTEAFF
many	TRBV7-2	-	TRBJ2-4	14	TGTGCCAGCAGCTTAAGGGGGTATGAGGACATTCAGTACTTC	CASSLRGYEDIQYF
few	TRBV2	-	TRBJ2-1	11	TGTGCCAGCAGTGAGAGTGGACTGGAGTTCTTC	CASSESGLEFF
many	TRBV27	-	TRBJ2-6	16	TGTGCCAGCAGTTTCGACAGACTCTCTGGGGCCAACGTCCTGACTTTC	CASSFDRLSGANVLTF
-	TRBV6-1	-	TRBJ2-5	13	TGTGCCAGCAGTTCGGAACACCAAGAGACCCAGTACTTC	CASSSEHQETQYF
-	TRBV11-2	TRBD1	TRBJ1-2	15	TGTGCCAGCAGCTTAGATCCGGGACAGGGCAATTCTCGCACCTTC	CASSLDPGQGNSRTF
-	TRBV20-1	-	TRBJ1-4	14	TGCAGTGCTAGAGTTAGGGCGGGGTATGAAAAACTGTTTTTT	CSARVRAGYEKLFF
-	TRBV3-1	TRBD1	TRBJ2-3	17	TGTGCCAGCAGCTCCCGGACAGGGACCTCTAGCACAGATACGCAGTATTTT	CASSSRTGTSSTDTQYF
many	TRBV3-2	-	TRBJ2-5	14	TGTGCCAGCAGCCAAGATCCCGGGATCGAGACCCAGTACTTC	CASSQDPGIETQYF
-	TRBV5-1	TRBD1	TRBJ1-5	15	TGCGCCAGCAGTTTCAGACAGGGGGAAAATCAGCCCCAGCATTTT	CASSFRQGENQPQHF
-	TRBV11-2	-	TRBJ2-2	14	TGTGCCAGCAGCTTAGTAGCCAGGCCCGGGGAGCTGTTTTTT	CASSLVARPGELFF
many	TRBV10-1	-	TRBJ2-5	12	TGCGCCAGCAGTTCGGGGGCTAGTGTCCAGTACTTC	CASSSGASVQYF
-	TRBV30	-	TRBJ2-1	13	TGTGCCTGGAACATCGCTCTCTACAATGAGCAGTTCTTC	CAWNIALYNEQFF
many	TRBV12-3/TRBV12-4	-	TRBJ1-2	13	TGTGCCAGCAGTTTGCGGCGGGGGGATGGCTACACCTTC	CASSLRRGDGYTF
-	TRBV7-9	-	TRBJ1-1	16	TGTGCCAGCAGCCCAGGTTTGGATGGGATGAACACTGAAGCTTTCTTT	CASSPGLDGMNTEAFF
many	TRBV4-3	-	TRBJ2-5	15	TGCGCCAGCAGCCAAGACAACAGGGAGGGGGAGACCCAGTACTTC	CASSQDNREGETQYF
-	TRBV9	-	TRBJ2-1	13	TGTGCCAGCAGCGTAGCCAGGAGAGATGAGCAGTTCTTC	CASSVARRDEQFF
-	TRBV20-1	TRBD1	TRBJ2-7	14	TGCGGTGCTAGTTTGGGACAGGGGGCCAACGAGCAGTACTTC	CGASLGQGANEQYF
-	TRBV5-5	-	TRBJ2-1	15	TGTGCCAGCAGCTTGGTGCCGGGGGGCCCCAATGAGCAGTTCTTC	CASSLVPGGPNEQFF
many	TRBV20-1	-	TRBJ1-1	15	TGCAGTGCTAGAGATTCTGCTCAACCGAACACTGAAGCTTTCTTT	CSARDSAQPNTEAFF
-	TRBV12-3/TRBV12-4	TRBD1	TRBJ2-1	12	TGTGCCAGCGCCGGGACAGGGGACGAGCAGTTCTTC	CASAGTGDEQFF
few	TRBV3-1	-	TRBJ1-6	14	TGTGCCAGCAGCCAAGGAAGTAGAGATTCACCCCTCCACTTT	CASSQGSRDSPLHF
-	TRBV7-9	TRBD2	TRBJ2-3	18	TGTGCCAGCAGCTTCCCGAGACTAGCGGGGGGGACCACAGATACGCAGTATTTT	CASSFPRLAGGTTDTQYF
many	TRBV6-5	-	TRBJ2-3	15	TGTGCCAGCAGTTACGGTACTAGCCACATGGTCTCGCAGTATTTT	CASSYGTSHMVSQYF
-	TRBV28	TRBD1	TRBJ2-1	14	TGTGCCAGCAGCGGGACAGGGCAATACAATGAGCAGTTCTTC	CASSGTGQYNEQFF
-	TRBV27	-	TRBJ1-2	14	TGTGCCAGCAGTTTCTCGACAGGAGGCTATGGCTACACCTTC	CASSFSTGGYGYTF
-	TRBV7-9	TRBD2	TRBJ2-1	16	TGTGCCAGCAGCGCCTCTGGCGCGGGGGGGTACAATGAGCAGTTCTTC	CASSASGAGGYNEQFF
-	TRBV7-9	-	TRBJ1-2	13	TGTGCCAGCAGCTCATTTTGGGGCTATGGCTACACCTTC	CASSSFWGYGYTF
once	TRBV6-6	-	TRBJ2-3	13	TGTGCCAGCGCCTGGGGTAGCACAGATACGCAGTATTTT	CASAWGSTDTQYF
many	TRBV20-1	-	TRBJ1-5	14	TGCAGTGCTAGAGACCCAGGGCCCAATCAGCCCCAGCATTTT	CSARDPGPNQPQHF
many	TRBV12-3/TRBV12-4	-	TRBJ2-7	13	TGTGCCAGCAGTTTCGGGGGCCGCTACGAGCAGTACTTC	CASSFGGRYEQYF
few	TRBV20-1	-	TRBJ2-3	12	TGCAGTGCTAGCACGGCGGCAGATACGCAGTATTTT	CSASTAADTQYF
few	TRBV9	TRBD1	TRBJ1-6	15	TGTGCCAGCAGCCCTACAGGGGGCGCGGGTTCACCCCTCCACTTT	CASSPTGGAGSPLHF
-	TRBV6-2/TRBV6-3	TRBD2	TRBJ2-5	19	TGTGCCAGCAGTCAACGCGCCGGACCAGCGGGGGGGCTGGGAGAGACCCAGTACTTC	CASSQRAGPAGGLGETQYF